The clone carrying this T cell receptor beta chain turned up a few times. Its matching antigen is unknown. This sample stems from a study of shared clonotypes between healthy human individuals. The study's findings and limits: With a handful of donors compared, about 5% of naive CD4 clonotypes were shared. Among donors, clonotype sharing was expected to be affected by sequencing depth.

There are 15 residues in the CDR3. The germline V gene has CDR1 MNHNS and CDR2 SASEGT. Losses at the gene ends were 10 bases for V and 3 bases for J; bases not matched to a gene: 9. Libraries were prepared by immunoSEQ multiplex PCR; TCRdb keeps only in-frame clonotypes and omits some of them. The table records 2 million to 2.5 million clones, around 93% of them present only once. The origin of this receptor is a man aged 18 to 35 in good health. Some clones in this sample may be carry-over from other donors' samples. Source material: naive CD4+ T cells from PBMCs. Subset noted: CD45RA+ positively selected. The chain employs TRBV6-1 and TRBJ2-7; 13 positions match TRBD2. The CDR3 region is CATADRTSGSYEQYF. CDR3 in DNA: TGTGCCACCGCGGATAGGACTAGCGGGAGCTACGAGCAGTACTTC.